The rows below give T cell receptor beta chains drawn from one sample of a study of blood T cells in healthy people across ages. Using its own MiXCR run on the 5' RACE reads, TCRdb lists one record per CDR3 protein. Of 1 million or so distinct CDR3 sequences in the sample, 45% were seen once. The sample was blood. The receptor source for this set is a woman in her sixties or seventies in good health. The CDR3 runs from the conserved cysteine through the conserved F or W. The order of the fields is D gene, V gene, clone size, J gene, CDR3 DNA, CDR3 protein. D genes are given only for firm matches. Size is stated for part of the rows, as once, few or many counts, or as a class when the clone is expanded.

d_call: -
v_call: TRBV6-5
clone_size: -
j_call: TRBJ1-2
cdr3_nt: TGTGCCAGCAGCAACCCACGGCTCTATGGCTACACCTTC
cdr3_aa: CASSNPRLYGYTF

d_call: TRBD2
v_call: TRBV20-1
clone_size: once
j_call: TRBJ2-3
cdr3_nt: TGCAGTGTCATGGGACTAGCGGGTGTCTCAGATACGCAGTATTTT
cdr3_aa: CSVMGLAGVSDTQYF

d_call: -
v_call: TRBV9
clone_size: many
j_call: TRBJ2-7
cdr3_nt: TGTGCCAGCAGCGTAGCGGGAAACAACTACGAGCAGTACTTC
cdr3_aa: CASSVAGNNYEQYF

d_call: -
v_call: TRBV28
clone_size: -
j_call: TRBJ2-3
cdr3_nt: TGTGCCAGTTCCCATACGCCGGGCACAGATACGCAGTATTTT
cdr3_aa: CASSHTPGTDTQYF

d_call: -
v_call: TRBV2
clone_size: -
j_call: TRBJ2-7
cdr3_nt: TGTGCCAGCAAGTTTCAGGGGTTAACCTACGAGCAGTACTTC
cdr3_aa: CASKFQGLTYEQYF

d_call: -
v_call: TRBV14
clone_size: many
j_call: TRBJ2-6
cdr3_nt: TGTGCCAGCAGCCAAGTTTTAACGCCTGGGGCCAACGTCCTGACTTTC
cdr3_aa: CASSQVLTPGANVLTF

d_call: -
v_call: TRBV9
clone_size: -
j_call: TRBJ2-7
cdr3_nt: TGTGCCAGCAGCGTAGGGGGTAGCAGCACCTACGAGCAGTACTTC
cdr3_aa: CASSVGGSSTYEQYF

d_call: -
v_call: TRBV29-1
clone_size: few
j_call: TRBJ2-1
cdr3_nt: TGCAGCGTTGAGGGGATCGCTTACAATGAGCAGTTCTTC
cdr3_aa: CSVEGIAYNEQFF

d_call: TRBD1
v_call: TRBV29-1
clone_size: once
j_call: TRBJ1-2
cdr3_nt: TGCAGCGTTGATGGGACAGGGAACGGCTACACCTTC
cdr3_aa: CSVDGTGNGYTF

d_call: -
v_call: TRBV27
clone_size: -
j_call: TRBJ2-4
cdr3_nt: TGTGCCAGCAGTTCCAGTGCGTTTAATGAGCAGTACTTC
cdr3_aa: CASSSSAFNEQYF

d_call: -
v_call: TRBV4-2
clone_size: once
j_call: TRBJ1-1
cdr3_nt: TGTGCCAGCAGCTTGGAGGGGCAGACTGAAACTTTCTTT
cdr3_aa: CASSLEGQTETFF

d_call: -
v_call: TRBV28
clone_size: -
j_call: TRBJ1-2
cdr3_nt: TGTGCCAGCAGTTTCCCCGGACAGAACTATGGCTACACCTTC
cdr3_aa: CASSFPGQNYGYTF

d_call: -
v_call: TRBV9
clone_size: few
j_call: TRBJ2-3
cdr3_nt: TGTGCCAGCAGCGTTCAAGCGGCGAGCACAGATACGCAGTATTTT
cdr3_aa: CASSVQAASTDTQYF

d_call: -
v_call: TRBV28
clone_size: -
j_call: TRBJ2-2
cdr3_nt: TGTGCCAGCAGTTCCTCAAGACCGAACACCGGGGAGCTGTTTTTT
cdr3_aa: CASSSSRPNTGELFF

d_call: -
v_call: TRBV6-1
clone_size: few
j_call: TRBJ2-1
cdr3_nt: TGTGCCAGCAGTGACGGGACATCCCATGAGCAGTTCTTC
cdr3_aa: CASSDGTSHEQFF

d_call: -
v_call: TRBV6-5
clone_size: few
j_call: TRBJ1-5
cdr3_nt: TGTGCCAGCAGTAGGATTAGCAATCAGCCCCAGCATTTT
cdr3_aa: CASSRISNQPQHF

d_call: -
v_call: TRBV29-1
clone_size: -
j_call: TRBJ1-2
cdr3_nt: TGCAGCGTTGAGATTAGCTCTTATGGCTACACCTTC
cdr3_aa: CSVEISSYGYTF

d_call: TRBD1
v_call: TRBV28
clone_size: -
j_call: TRBJ1-6
cdr3_nt: TGTGCCAGCAGTCCCCGACAGGGGTATTCACCCCTCCACTTT
cdr3_aa: CASSPRQGYSPLHF

d_call: -
v_call: TRBV30
clone_size: -
j_call: TRBJ2-1
cdr3_nt: TGTGCCTGGAGTGGGAATGAGCAGTTCTTC
cdr3_aa: CAWSGNEQFF

d_call: -
v_call: TRBV3-1
clone_size: -
j_call: TRBJ2-1
cdr3_nt: TGTGCCAGCAGCCAAGGGGCCGAGGGAACCTACAATGAGCAGTTCTTC
cdr3_aa: CASSQGAEGTYNEQFF

d_call: TRBD1
v_call: TRBV16
clone_size: few
j_call: TRBJ1-6
cdr3_nt: TGTGCCAGCAGCCAATCAAGGACAGGGTTCGCTTCACCCCTCCACTTT
cdr3_aa: CASSQSRTGFASPLHF

d_call: -
v_call: TRBV4-1
clone_size: -
j_call: TRBJ2-1
cdr3_nt: TGCACCAGCAGCCAAGAGTTGAGAGGACGGTTATACAATGAGCAGTTCTTC
cdr3_aa: CTSSQELRGRLYNEQFF

d_call: -
v_call: TRBV6-2/TRBV6-3
clone_size: -
j_call: TRBJ1-2
cdr3_nt: TGTGCCAGCAGTTACCGGCGTAGTAACTATGGCTACACCTTC
cdr3_aa: CASSYRRSNYGYTF

d_call: -
v_call: TRBV3-1
clone_size: few
j_call: TRBJ2-1
cdr3_nt: TGTGCCAGCAGCCAAGGGTTTAATCCTAGCGCGTACAGTGAGCAGTTCTTC
cdr3_aa: CASSQGFNPSAYSEQFF

d_call: TRBD1
v_call: TRBV20-1
clone_size: -
j_call: TRBJ2-5
cdr3_nt: TGCAGTGCTCAGGGGGCAGGGGGACAAGAGACCCAGTACTTC
cdr3_aa: CSAQGAGGQETQYF

d_call: -
v_call: TRBV9
clone_size: many
j_call: TRBJ2-1
cdr3_nt: TGTGCCAGCAGCGTAAGAGGGGGTTCGGACGAGCAGTTCTTC
cdr3_aa: CASSVRGGSDEQFF

d_call: -
v_call: TRBV4-2
clone_size: -
j_call: TRBJ1-1
cdr3_nt: TGTGCCAGCAGCCAAGATATAGGCGGAGGGACTGAAGCTTTCTTT
cdr3_aa: CASSQDIGGGTEAFF

d_call: TRBD2
v_call: TRBV27
clone_size: -
j_call: TRBJ2-3
cdr3_nt: TGTGCCAGCATCTCACTAGCGGGAGTATTGGGTTATAGCACAGATACGCAGTATTTT
cdr3_aa: CASISLAGVLGYSTDTQYF

d_call: TRBD2
v_call: TRBV7-3
clone_size: -
j_call: TRBJ2-1
cdr3_nt: TGTGCCAGCTATAAGGGTGTGGGACTAGCGATCTCCAGCTCCTACAATGAGCAGTTCTTC
cdr3_aa: CASYKGVGLAISSSYNEQFF

d_call: TRBD2
v_call: TRBV12-5
clone_size: few
j_call: TRBJ2-5
cdr3_nt: TGTGCTAGTGGTTTTAACGATAAAGCGGGAGCGGTGGAGACCCAGTACTTC
cdr3_aa: CASGFNDKAGAVETQYF

d_call: -
v_call: TRBV19
clone_size: -
j_call: TRBJ2-5
cdr3_nt: TGTGCCAGCAGGACAGAGGGGGTAGGGGCCCAGTACTTC
cdr3_aa: CASRTEGVGAQYF

d_call: -
v_call: TRBV18
clone_size: -
j_call: TRBJ2-5
cdr3_nt: TGTGCCAGCTCACGTATGGACGGAGAGACCCAGTACTTC
cdr3_aa: CASSRMDGETQYF

d_call: TRBD1
v_call: TRBV20-1
clone_size: few
j_call: TRBJ2-7
cdr3_nt: TGCAGTGCTAGAGACCGGACAGGATACGAGCAGTACTTC
cdr3_aa: CSARDRTGYEQYF

d_call: -
v_call: TRBV12-3/TRBV12-4
clone_size: -
j_call: TRBJ2-5
cdr3_nt: TGTGCCAGCAGGCCGGACAGTAATCGAGAGACCCAGTACTTC
cdr3_aa: CASRPDSNRETQYF

d_call: -
v_call: TRBV4-1
clone_size: -
j_call: TRBJ2-7
cdr3_nt: TGCGCCAGCAGCCCCCGGGACAACAGATACGAGCAGTACTTC
cdr3_aa: CASSPRDNRYEQYF

d_call: -
v_call: TRBV7-8
clone_size: few
j_call: TRBJ1-4
cdr3_nt: TGTGCCACCACTAGCCGGGGGCGCAGATCGACTAATGAAAAACTGTTTTTT
cdr3_aa: CATTSRGRRSTNEKLFF

d_call: -
v_call: TRBV12-3/TRBV12-4
clone_size: -
j_call: TRBJ2-5
cdr3_nt: TGTGCCAGCAGTTCGGGGCTCGCATGGGAGACCCAGTACTTC
cdr3_aa: CASSSGLAWETQYF